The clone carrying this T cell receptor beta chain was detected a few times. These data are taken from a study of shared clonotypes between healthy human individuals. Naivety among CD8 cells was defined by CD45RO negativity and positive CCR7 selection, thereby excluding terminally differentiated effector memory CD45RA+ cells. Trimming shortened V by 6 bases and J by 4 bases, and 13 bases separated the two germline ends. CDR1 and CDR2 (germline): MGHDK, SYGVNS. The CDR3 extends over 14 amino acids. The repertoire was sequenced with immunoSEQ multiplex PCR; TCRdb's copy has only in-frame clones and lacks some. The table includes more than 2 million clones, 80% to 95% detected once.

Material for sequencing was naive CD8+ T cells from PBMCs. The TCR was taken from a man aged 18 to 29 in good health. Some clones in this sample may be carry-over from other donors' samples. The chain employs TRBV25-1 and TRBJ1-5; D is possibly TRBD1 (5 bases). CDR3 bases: TGTGCCAGCAGCCCTGACAGCCTAAATCAGCCCCAGCATTTT. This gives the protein CASSPDSLNQPQHF.